What follows describes a single TCR beta chain. This sample was taken from a study of control samples from healthy donors and cancer patients. Assay: immunoSEQ multiplex PCR; the TCRdb copy retains only in-frame clones and omits some. The data contain about 95,000 clones, about 85% of them singletons. The sequenced sample consisted of blood. This clonotype originated in a woman between 70 and 85 years old in good health.

CDR3 region: CAISESLSGADTEAFF. The CDR3, as DNA: TGTGCCATCAGTGAGTCGCTTTCGGGGGCGGACACTGAAGCTTTCTTT. The chain combines TRBV10-3 with TRBJ1-1, with D perhaps TRBD1 (6 bases). This CDR3 is 16 amino acids long. Trimming pared 0 bases from V and 3 bases from J, leaving 14 bases between. CDR1 and CDR2 (germline): ENHRY, SYGVKD.